Following are 30 T cell receptor beta chains from one sample sequenced in a study of shared clonotypes between healthy human individuals. The assay was immunoSEQ multiplex PCR, and TCRdb's table has in-frame clones only and misses some. The sample lists 2,500,000 or so clones, around 93% occurring once. The specimen sequenced was naive CD4+ T cells from PBMCs. Subset indicated: CD45RA+ positively selected. All receptors come from a young man in good health. Some clones in this sample may be carry-over from other donors' samples.

This clone has only one observation. The gene calls are TRBV5-1 and TRBJ2-3, with a tentative D call TRBD1 (6 bases). This CDR3 is built from 15 residues. The V gene lost 6 bases and the J gene lost 0 bases, with 14 bases spanning the gap. The germline CDR1 and CDR2 sequences are SGHRS and YFSETQ. The CDR3 loop is CASTLVGHSTDTQYF. CDR3 in DNA: TGCGCCAGCACCCTTGTGGGACATAGCACAGATACGCAGTATTTT.

This chain uses TRBV27 with TRBJ2-7, with TRBD1 matching 9 bases. V gave up 5 bases and J gave up 3 bases; unmatched junction bases: 11. The germline CDR1 and CDR2 sequences are MNHEY and SMNVEV (reference sequence). CDR3 size: 16 residues. CDR3 protein: CASSAGWGQGFYEQYF. For the CDR3, the DNA is TGTGCCAGCAGTGCGGGCTGGGGACAGGGATTCTACGAGCAGTACTTC.

The V and J genes are TRBV9 and TRBJ2-2; 7 nucleotides align to TRBD2. V shed 4 bases, J shed 7 bases, and the junction held 10 bases outside the gene matches. This CDR3 contains 15 residues. Germline CDR1 SGDLS, CDR2 YYNGEE. CDR3: CASSPPGSGIGELFF. The CDR3 nucleotides read TGTGCCAGCAGCCCTCCTGGGAGCGGGATCGGGGAGCTGTTTTTT.

J is TRBJ2-5 and V is TRBV5-1; D uncertain. The length of the CDR3 is 13 residues. Between the trimmed V and J ends, which lost 2 bases and 2 bases, there was a span of 7 bases. The V gene's germline CDR1 is SGHRS and CDR2 YFSETQ. The CDR3 region is CASSFSTQETQYF. The DNA for the CDR3 is TGCGCCAGCAGCTTTTCAACGCAAGAGACCCAGTACTTC.

This chain links TRBV21-1 with TRBJ2-5. TRBV21-1 is a pseudogene segment. The CDR3 loop spans 16 amino acids. In DNA form, the CDR3 reads TGTGCCAGCAGCCCAATTAATATTAGAGGGGTGGAGACCCAGTACTTC. Its protein product is CASSPINIRGVETQYF.

The chain combines TRBV27 with TRBJ1-3; no clear D gene. Germline lookup yields CDR1 MNHEY and CDR2 SMNVEV (reference sequence). The CDR3 runs 14 residues. Trimming removed 11 bases at V and 2 bases at J, with 16 bases between. The CDR3 sequence: CARNSLYAGNTIYF. CDR3 in DNA: TGTGCCCGGAACAGCCTCTACGCTGGAAACACCATATATTTT.

Written as DNA, the CDR3 is TGTGCCAGCAGCCAAGGTAGTAGCGGGAGTGGTGGGGCCAACGTCCTGACTTTC. Its translation: CASSQGSSGSGGANVLTF. The J gene is TRBJ2-6, the V gene TRBV4-2, with TRBD2 matching over 9 bases. J was trimmed by 3 bases and V by 1 base; bases with no gene match: 7. The CDR3 extends over 18 amino acids. Germline assignment: CDR1 LGHNA and CDR2 YNFKEQ.

The chain couples TRBV21-1 to TRBJ2-7; whether TRBD2, the table's D call, matches the DNA was not checked. TRBV21-1 is reported as a pseudogene. The CDR3 contains 16 residues. CDR3 DNA sequence: TGTGCCAGCAGCAGGACTAGCGGGAGTGTACGCTACGAGCAGTACTTC. It yields the protein CASSRTSGSVRYEQYF.

This clone has a single count. The chain has TRBV6-6 and TRBJ1-2, with TRBD1 matching 7 bases. V shed 9 bases, J shed 8 bases, and the junction held 12 bases outside the gene matches. The germline CDR1 and CDR2 sequences are MNHNY and SVGAGI (reference sequence). This CDR3 is 13 amino acids long. The CDR3 is CASRTGLEWGYTF. For the CDR3, the DNA is TGTGCCAGTAGGACAGGACTTGAATGGGGCTACACCTTC.

This clone has only one observation. The chain combines TRBV28 with TRBJ2-7; 7 nucleotides agree with TRBD1. The CDR3 has 14 amino acids. Germline V gene data show CDR1 as MDHEN and CDR2 as SYDVKM. V shed 4 bases, J shed 3 bases, and the junction held 6 bases outside the gene matches. The CDR3 sequence is CASSSPDRNYEQYF. The CDR3 DNA is TGTGCCAGCAGTTCCCCGGACAGGAACTACGAGCAGTACTTC.

The V and J genes are TRBV9 and TRBJ2-2; 11 positions agree with TRBD2. Germline V gene data show CDR1 as SGDLS and CDR2 as YYNGEE. The CDR3 has 16 amino acids. J was trimmed by 5 bases and V by 3 bases; bases with no gene match: 6. CDR3 nucleotide sequence: TGTGCCAGCAGCGCTCCCCGACTAGCGGGAACCGGGGAGCTGTTTTTT. It codes for CASSAPRLAGTGELFF.

V and J are TRBV19 and TRBJ2-3, with TRBD2 identical over 9 bases. CDR1 is LNHDA, CDR2 SQIVND, per germline (reference sequence). V shed 3 bases and J 6 bases; nucleotides not matched to a gene: 10. This CDR3 contains 16 residues. The CDR3 spells CASSIRLAGNWDTQYF. The CDR3 coding sequence is TGTGCCAGTAGTATTCGCCTAGCGGGGAATTGGGATACGCAGTATTTT.

The sample holds one count of this clone. The V call is TRBV27, the J call TRBJ2-2; 9 bases match TRBD2. The CDR3 covers 15 residues. V lost 3 bases to trimming and J lost 6 bases; unmatched junction nucleotides: 5. Germline-derived CDR1 and CDR2 are MNHEY and SMNVEV (reference sequence). CDR3 sequence: CASSFFGTSPGELFF. CDR3 DNA: TGTGCCAGCAGTTTCTTCGGGACTAGCCCCGGGGAGCTGTTTTTT.

The chain uses TRBV18 and TRBJ2-5, with D perhaps matching TRBD1 or TRBD2 (5 bases each). Germline values: CDR1 KGHSH, CDR2 LQKENI. Trimming pared 3 bases from V and 5 bases from J, leaving 16 bases between. The CDR3 contains 15 residues. This CDR3 reads CASSPPGTARETQYF. The CDR3 DNA reads as TGTGCCAGCTCACCCCCCGGGACGGCCCGGGAGACCCAGTACTTC.

The chain joins TRBV7-8 to TRBJ1-5; no clear D. CDR1 is SGHVS and CDR2 is FQNEAQ in the germline V gene. V dropped 3 bases and J dropped 0 bases, with 9 bases sitting between them. The CDR3 covers 15 residues. CDR3 region: CASSFIRGSNQPQHF. The CDR3 DNA sequence: TGTGCCAGCAGCTTCATCCGGGGTAGCAATCAGCCCCAGCATTTT.

The J gene is TRBJ1-1, the V gene TRBV19; unclear D gene. The CDR3 length is 15 residues. Germline assignment: CDR1 LNHDA and CDR2 SQIVND (reference sequence). V lost 6 bases and J 1 base, leaving 15 bases between the germline ends. CDR3 region: CASSFRVVTNTEAFF. CDR3 bases: TGTGCCAGTAGCTTCCGGGTCGTTACGAACACTGAAGCTTTCTTT.

Comment on this clone: The sample has other DNA sequences that encode this CDR3 too. This sequence joins TRBV18 and TRBJ1-4, with D hard to call. V was pared by 3 bases and J by 0 bases, with 5 bases between. This CDR3 has 14 amino acids. Germline V CDR1 and CDR2: KGHSH, LQKENI. The CDR3 nucleotides are TGTGCCAGCTCACCGTCAGCAACTAATGAAAAACTGTTTTTT. This translates into CASSPSATNEKLFF.

The chain couples TRBV7-9 to TRBJ1-4, with D possibly matching TRBD1 (5 bases). The length of the CDR3 is 14 residues. Germline CDR1 SEHNR, CDR2 FQNEAQ (reference sequence). The V and J ends lost 3 bases and 8 bases respectively, with 13 bases between them. As DNA, the CDR3 is TGTGCCAGCAGCTTCCAGGCAGGGTCCGAAAAACTGTTTTTT. Its protein is CASSFQAGSEKLFF. Full variable domain (remainder filled in from reference TRBV7-9 and TRBJ1-4): DTGVSQNPRHKITKRGQNVTFRCDPISEHNRLYWYRQTLGQGPEFLTYFQNEAQLEKSRLLSDRFSAERPKGSFSTLEIQRTEQGDSAMYLCASSFQAGSEKLFFGSGTQLSVL.

This clone has just one count. V is TRBV18 and J is TRBJ1-5, with 7 nucleotides matching TRBD1. The CDR3 consists of 13 residues. Trimming cost V 6 bases and J 10 bases; bases outside gene matches: 9. Germline V CDR1 and CDR2: KGHSH, LQKENI. The CDR3 nucleotides are TGTGCCAGCTCGTCTCAGGGGGTTCGACCCCAGCATTTT. It translates to CASSSQGVRPQHF.

Regarding this clone: Within the sample, other DNA sequences also encode this same CDR3. The chain uses TRBV2 and TRBJ2-7, with 7 positions matching TRBD1. CDR1 is SNHLY, CDR2 FYNNEI, per germline. V shed 1 base and J 1 base; nucleotides not matched to a gene: 1. The CDR3 length is 14 residues. CDR3 nucleotides: TGTGCCAGCAGTGAAGACAGGGGATCCTACGAGCAGTACTTC. As protein: CASSEDRGSYEQYF.

The chain is built from TRBV7-2 and TRBJ2-1; no reliable D call. CDR3 length equals 16 residues. Germline lookup yields CDR1 SGHTA and CDR2 FQGNSA. Trimming removed 1 base at V and 0 bases at J, with 10 bases between. The CDR3 nucleotides are TGTGCCAGCAGCTTAGAAGCCCAAAGCTCCTACAATGAGCAGTTCTTC. Translation: CASSLEAQSSYNEQFF.

There are a few counts of this clone. Other DNA sequences in this sample translate to the same CDR3. DNA of the CDR3: TGCAGTGCAGGAAATGAAAAACTGTTTTTT. This encodes CSAGNEKLFF. The chain joins TRBV20-1 to TRBJ1-4, with no clear D. Trimming removed 6 bases at V and 5 bases at J, with 4 bases between. This CDR3 contains 10 residues. Germline CDR1 reads DFQATT; CDR2 reads SNEGSKA (reference sequence).

This sequence joins TRBV18 and TRBJ2-7; D may be TRBD1 (5 bases). Germline values: CDR1 KGHSH, CDR2 LQKENI. V was clipped by 2 bases and J by 2 bases, with 10 bases between them. The CDR3 contains 14 residues. CDR3 DNA sequence: TGTGCCAGCTCACCAGGCAGGGATGCCTACGAGCAGTACTTC. As protein: CASSPGRDAYEQYF.

This chain links TRBV4-1 with TRBJ1-1; D remains ambiguous. CDR1 and CDR2 from the germline V gene are MGHRA and YSYEKL. The CDR3 runs to 14 residues. V shed 1 base and J shed 4 bases, with 10 bases lying between them. The CDR3: CASSQGNRPTEAFF. DNA for the CDR3: TGCGCCAGCAGCCAAGGGAACCGGCCCACTGAAGCTTTCTTT.

In DNA form, the CDR3 reads TGCGCCAGCAGTGGGGGGGGCTCGTTCAACACTGAAGCTTTCTTT. It codes for CASSGGGSFNTEAFF. The rearrangement uses TRBV10-2 and TRBJ1-1; perhaps TRBD1 as D (6 bases). Per the germline V gene, CDR1 is WSHSY and CDR2 is SAAADI. CDR3 size: 15 residues. Trimming left V 4 bases short and J 2 bases short, with 14 bases between.

The gene calls are TRBV20-1 and TRBJ2-2, with D unresolved. This CDR3 has 11 residues. The germline gives CDR1 DFQATT, CDR2 SNEGSKA (reference sequence). V was cut by 4 bases and J by 5 bases, with 5 bases left in between. CDR3 residues: CSATKTGELFF. The DNA for the CDR3 is TGCAGTGCTACTAAGACCGGGGAGCTGTTTTTT.

The chain employs TRBV7-9 and TRBJ2-7; D might be TRBD2 (5 bases). Trimming took off 8 bases at V and 2 bases at J, with 22 bases between the two ends. This CDR3 has 16 amino acids. CDR1 is SEHNR, CDR2 FQNEAQ, per germline (reference sequence). Here the CDR3 reads CASVPSSGSLTYEQYF. CDR3 coding DNA: TGTGCCAGCGTCCCGTCCAGTGGGAGTTTGACCTACGAGCAGTACTTC.

The chain joins TRBV25-1 to TRBJ2-1; D gene ambiguous. This CDR3 is built from 11 residues. Germline V gene sequence: CDR1 MGHDK, CDR2 SYGVNS. The germline V and J ends were trimmed by 6 bases and 4 bases, with 4 bases remaining between them. The CDR3 nucleotides are TGTGCCAGCAGCCGGTACAATGAGCAGTTCTTC. It translates to CASSRYNEQFF.

The V call is TRBV5-1, the J call TRBJ2-7, with 7 bases that match TRBD2. J lost 7 bases, V lost 2 bases, and 15 bases had no gene match. The CDR3 spans 16 residues. CDR1 and CDR2 (germline): SGHRS, YFSETQ. CDR3 region: CASSFLGTTNGEEQYF. CDR3 nucleotide sequence: TGCGCCAGCAGCTTCCTCGGGACTACAAACGGGGAAGAGCAGTACTTC.

In DNA form, the CDR3 reads TGTGCCAGCAGCACGGGACTAGCGGGAGTCGGGATCGCGGGCAATGAGCAGTTCTTC. Protein product: CASSTGLAGVGIAGNEQFF. V is TRBV7-3 and J is TRBJ2-1, with 14 nucleotides matching TRBD2. This CDR3 has 19 amino acids. In germline, CDR1 is SGHTA, CDR2 FQGTGA. With 5 bases clipped from V and 6 bases from J, the junction kept 15 bases outside the gene matches.